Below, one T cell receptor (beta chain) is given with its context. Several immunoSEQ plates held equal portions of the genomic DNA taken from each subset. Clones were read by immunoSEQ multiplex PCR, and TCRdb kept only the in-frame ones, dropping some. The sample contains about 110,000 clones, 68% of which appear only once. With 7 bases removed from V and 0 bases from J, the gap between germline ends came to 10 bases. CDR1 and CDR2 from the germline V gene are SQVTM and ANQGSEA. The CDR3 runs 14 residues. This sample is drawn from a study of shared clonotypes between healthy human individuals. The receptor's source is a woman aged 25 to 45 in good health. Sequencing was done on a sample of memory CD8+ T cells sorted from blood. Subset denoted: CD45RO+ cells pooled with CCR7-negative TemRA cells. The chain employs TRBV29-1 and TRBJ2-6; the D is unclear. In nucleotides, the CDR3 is TGCAGCGCCCTGGACGGCTCTGGGGCCAACGTCCTGACTTTC. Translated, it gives CSALDGSGANVLTF. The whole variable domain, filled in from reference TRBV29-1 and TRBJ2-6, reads SAVISQKPSRDICQRGTSLTIQCQVDSQVTMMFWYRQQPGQSLTLIATANQGSEATYESGFVIDKFPISRPNLTFSTLTVSNMSPEDSSIYLCSALDGSGANVLTFGAGSRLTVL.